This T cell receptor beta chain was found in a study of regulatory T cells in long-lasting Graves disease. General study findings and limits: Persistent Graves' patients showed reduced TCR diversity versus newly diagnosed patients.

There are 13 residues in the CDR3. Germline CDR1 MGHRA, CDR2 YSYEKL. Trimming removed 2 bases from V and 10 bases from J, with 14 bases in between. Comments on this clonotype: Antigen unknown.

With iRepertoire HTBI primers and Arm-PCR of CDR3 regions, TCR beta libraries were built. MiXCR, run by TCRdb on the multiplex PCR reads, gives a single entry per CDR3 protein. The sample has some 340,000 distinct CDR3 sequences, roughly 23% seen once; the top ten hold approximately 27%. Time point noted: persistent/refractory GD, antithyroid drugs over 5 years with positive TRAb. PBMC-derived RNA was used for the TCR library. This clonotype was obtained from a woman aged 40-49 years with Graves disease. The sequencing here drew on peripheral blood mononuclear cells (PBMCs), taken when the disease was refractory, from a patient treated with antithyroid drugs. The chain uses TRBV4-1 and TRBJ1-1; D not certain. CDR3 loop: CASSQLGWRGAFF. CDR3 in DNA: TGCGCCAGCAGCCAACTTGGCTGGCGGGGAGCTTTCTTT.